A single TCR beta chain is shown here with its context. The antigen is unknown. The junction does not match germline at one end; this may be a read error. Other DNA variants within this sample encode the same CDR3. These data are taken from a study of shared clonotypes between healthy human individuals. Study at large: Participating donors consisted of two women and a few men aged 18 to 49.

Study-level points and caveats: Sampling included only blood; tissue repertoires likely differ. Researchers found naive subsets generally carried larger estimated richness than memory subsets. Large sequencing depth failed to make sorted-subset sequencing complete, rarefaction showed.

This CDR3 spans 15 amino acids. CDR1 is MNHEY, CDR2 SMNVEV, per germline (reference sequence). Here immunoSEQ multiplex PCR was the method, and the copy in TCRdb shows in-frame clones only, minus some. The sample consists of about 2.1 million clones, under 95% of them appearing once. Naive CD8 cells lacked CD45RO and underwent positive selection for CCR7, leaving out terminally differentiated effector memory CD45RA+ cells. Sequencing was done on a sample of naive CD8+ T cells from PBMCs. The gene calls are TRBV27 and TRBJ2-1, with TRBD2 identical over 9 bases. This clonotype originated in a man between 18 and 35 years old in good health. Some clones in this sample may be carry-over from other donors' samples. The CDR3 region is CASSLAGGPYIEQFF. The CDR3 bases are TGTGCCAGCAGTTTGGCGGGAGGGCCCTACATTGAGCAGTTCTTC.